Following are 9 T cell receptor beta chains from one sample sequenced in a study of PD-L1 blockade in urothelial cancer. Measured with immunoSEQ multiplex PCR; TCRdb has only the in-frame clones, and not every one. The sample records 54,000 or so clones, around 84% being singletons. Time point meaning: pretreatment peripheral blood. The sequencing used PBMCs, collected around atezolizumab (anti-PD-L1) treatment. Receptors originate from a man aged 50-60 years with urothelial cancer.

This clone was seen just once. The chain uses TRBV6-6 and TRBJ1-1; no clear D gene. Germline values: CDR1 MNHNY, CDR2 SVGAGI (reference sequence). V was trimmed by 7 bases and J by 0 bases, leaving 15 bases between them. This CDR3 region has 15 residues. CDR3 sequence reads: CASIWAPELNTEAFF. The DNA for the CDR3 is TGTGCCAGCATATGGGCACCCGAATTGAACACTGAAGCTTTCTTT.

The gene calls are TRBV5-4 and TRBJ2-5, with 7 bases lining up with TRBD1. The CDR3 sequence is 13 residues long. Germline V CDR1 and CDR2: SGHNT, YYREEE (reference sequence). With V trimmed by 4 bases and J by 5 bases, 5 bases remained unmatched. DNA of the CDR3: TGTGCCAGCAGCCAGACAGGGTGGGAGACCCAGTACTTC. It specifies CASSQTGWETQYF.

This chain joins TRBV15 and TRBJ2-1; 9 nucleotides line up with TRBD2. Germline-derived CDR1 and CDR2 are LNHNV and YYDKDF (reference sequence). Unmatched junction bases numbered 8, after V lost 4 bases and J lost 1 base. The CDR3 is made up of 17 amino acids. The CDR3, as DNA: TGTGCCACCAGCACCCCGAGACTAGCGGATTCCTACAATGAGCAGTTCTTC. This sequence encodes CATSTPRLADSYNEQFF.

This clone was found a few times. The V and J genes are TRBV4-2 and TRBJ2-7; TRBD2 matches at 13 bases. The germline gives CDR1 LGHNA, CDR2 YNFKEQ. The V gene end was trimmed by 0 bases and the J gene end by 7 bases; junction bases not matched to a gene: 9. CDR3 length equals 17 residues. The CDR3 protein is CASSQEPGLAGLREQYF. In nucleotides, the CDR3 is TGTGCCAGCAGCCAAGAGCCGGGACTAGCGGGGCTCAGGGAGCAGTACTTC.

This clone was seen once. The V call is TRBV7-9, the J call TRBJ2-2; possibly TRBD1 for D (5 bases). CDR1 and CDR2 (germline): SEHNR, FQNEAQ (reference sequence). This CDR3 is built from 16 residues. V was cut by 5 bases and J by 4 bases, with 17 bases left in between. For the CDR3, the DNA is TGTGCCAGCAGCCTATGGGGTCAGGGAACCACCGGGGAGCTGTTTTTT. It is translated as CASSLWGQGTTGELFF.

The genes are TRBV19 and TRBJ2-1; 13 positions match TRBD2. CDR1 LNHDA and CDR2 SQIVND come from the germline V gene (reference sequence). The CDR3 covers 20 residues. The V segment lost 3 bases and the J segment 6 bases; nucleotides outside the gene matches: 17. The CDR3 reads CASSIPKLPTTSGRTNEQFF. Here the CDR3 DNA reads TGTGCCAGTAGTATTCCAAAACTTCCTACGACTAGCGGGAGGACCAATGAGCAGTTCTTC.

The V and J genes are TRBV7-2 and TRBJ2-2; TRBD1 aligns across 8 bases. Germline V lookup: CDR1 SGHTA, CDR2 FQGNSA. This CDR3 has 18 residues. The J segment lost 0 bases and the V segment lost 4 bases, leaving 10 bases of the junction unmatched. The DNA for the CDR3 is TGTGCCAGCAGCTCCACAGGGGGTTTTGTGGCGAACACCGGGGAGCTGTTTTTT. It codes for CASSSTGGFVANTGELFF.

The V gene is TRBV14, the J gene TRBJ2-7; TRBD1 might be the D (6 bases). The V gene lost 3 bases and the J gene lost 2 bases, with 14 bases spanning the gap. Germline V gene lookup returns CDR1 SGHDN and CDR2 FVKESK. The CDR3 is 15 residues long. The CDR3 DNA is TGTGCCAGCAGCCAGGGCCCGGGACAAACCTACGAGCAGTACTTC. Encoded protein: CASSQGPGQTYEQYF.

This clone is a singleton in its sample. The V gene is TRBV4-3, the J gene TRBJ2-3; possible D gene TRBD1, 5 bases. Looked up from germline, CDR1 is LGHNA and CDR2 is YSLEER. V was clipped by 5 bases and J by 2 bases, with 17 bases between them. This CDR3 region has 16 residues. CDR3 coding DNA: TGCGCCAGCAGCTTGGACATTCTATCGTTCACAGATACGCAGTATTTT. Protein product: CASSLDILSFTDTQYF.